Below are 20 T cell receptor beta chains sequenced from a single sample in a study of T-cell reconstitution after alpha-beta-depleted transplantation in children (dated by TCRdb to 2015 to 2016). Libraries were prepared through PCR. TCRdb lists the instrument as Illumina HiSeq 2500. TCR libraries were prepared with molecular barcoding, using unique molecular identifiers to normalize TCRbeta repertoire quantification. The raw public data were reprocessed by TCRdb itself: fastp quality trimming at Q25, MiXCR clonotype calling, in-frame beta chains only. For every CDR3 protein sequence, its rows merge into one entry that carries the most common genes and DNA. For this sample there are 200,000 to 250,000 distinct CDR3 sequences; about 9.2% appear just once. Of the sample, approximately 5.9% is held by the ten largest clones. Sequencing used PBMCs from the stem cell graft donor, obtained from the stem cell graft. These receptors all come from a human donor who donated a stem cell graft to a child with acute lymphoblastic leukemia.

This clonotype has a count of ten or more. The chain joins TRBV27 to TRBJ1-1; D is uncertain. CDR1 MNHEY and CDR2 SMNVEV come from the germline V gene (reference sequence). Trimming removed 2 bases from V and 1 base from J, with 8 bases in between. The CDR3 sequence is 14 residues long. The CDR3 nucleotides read TGTGCCAGCAGTTTACTGGCAGGGAACACTGAAGCTTTCTTT. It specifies CASSLLAGNTEAFF.

The CDR3 loop reads CASSLRGGRTRNYEQYF. In DNA, the CDR3 is TGTGCCAGCAGCTTAAGGGGAGGTCGGACCCGAAATTACGAGCAGTACTTC. V gene TRBV7-6 combines with J gene TRBJ2-7; TRBD2 might be the D (6 bases). Germline V gives CDR1 SGHVS, CDR2 FNYEAQ. V was cut by 2 bases and J by 4 bases, with 21 bases left in between. CDR3 length equals 17 residues.

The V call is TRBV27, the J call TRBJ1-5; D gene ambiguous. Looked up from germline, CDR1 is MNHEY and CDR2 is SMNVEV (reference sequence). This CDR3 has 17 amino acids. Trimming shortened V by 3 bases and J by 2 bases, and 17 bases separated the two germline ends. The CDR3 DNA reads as TGTGCCAGCAGTTTGAGCCCGAGCGATGGGGGCAATCAGCCCCAGCATTTT. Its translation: CASSLSPSDGGNQPQHF.

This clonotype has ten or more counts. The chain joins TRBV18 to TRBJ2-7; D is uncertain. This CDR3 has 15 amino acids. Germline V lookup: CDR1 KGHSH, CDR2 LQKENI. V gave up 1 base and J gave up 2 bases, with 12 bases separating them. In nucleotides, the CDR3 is TGTGCCAGCTCACCACAGGGTATTCCACCCTACGAGCAGTACTTC. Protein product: CASSPQGIPPYEQYF.

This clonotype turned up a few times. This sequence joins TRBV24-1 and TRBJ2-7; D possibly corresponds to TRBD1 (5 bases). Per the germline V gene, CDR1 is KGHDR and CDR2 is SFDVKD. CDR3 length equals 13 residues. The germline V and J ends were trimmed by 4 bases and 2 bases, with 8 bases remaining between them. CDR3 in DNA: TGTGCCACCAGTGACGACAGAACCTACGAGCAGTACTTC. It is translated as CATSDDRTYEQYF.

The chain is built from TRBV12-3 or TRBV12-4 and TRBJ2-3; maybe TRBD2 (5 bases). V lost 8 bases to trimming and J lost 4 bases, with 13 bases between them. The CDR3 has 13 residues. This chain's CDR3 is CASGERRADTQYF. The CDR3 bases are TGTGCCAGCGGGGAGCGAAGGGCAGATACGCAGTATTTT.

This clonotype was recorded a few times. In DNA form, the CDR3 reads TGTGCCACCAGTGATTTGCGGGGCAGGGGGACAGATACGCAGTATTTT. This sequence encodes CATSDLRGRGTDTQYF. The chain couples TRBV24-1 to TRBJ2-3, with 7 positions matching TRBD1. Germline values: CDR1 KGHDR, CDR2 SFDVKD. CDR3 size: 16 residues. Trimming removed 0 bases from V and 3 bases from J; junction bases left unmatched: 5.

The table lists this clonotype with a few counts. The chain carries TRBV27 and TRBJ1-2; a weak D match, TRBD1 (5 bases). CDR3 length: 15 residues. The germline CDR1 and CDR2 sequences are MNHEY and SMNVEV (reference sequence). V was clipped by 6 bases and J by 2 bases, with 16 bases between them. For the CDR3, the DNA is TGTGCCAGCAGAGGCCCCGGGGGTGGAAACTATGGCTACACCTTC. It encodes CASRGPGGGNYGYTF.

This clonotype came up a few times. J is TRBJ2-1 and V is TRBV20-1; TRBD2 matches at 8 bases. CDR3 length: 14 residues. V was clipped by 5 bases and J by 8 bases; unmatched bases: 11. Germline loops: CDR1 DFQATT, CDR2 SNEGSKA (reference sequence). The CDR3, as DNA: TGCAGTGCTTCCCGGGGGGGCGCGATGGATGAGCAGTTCTTC. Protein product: CSASRGGAMDEQFF.

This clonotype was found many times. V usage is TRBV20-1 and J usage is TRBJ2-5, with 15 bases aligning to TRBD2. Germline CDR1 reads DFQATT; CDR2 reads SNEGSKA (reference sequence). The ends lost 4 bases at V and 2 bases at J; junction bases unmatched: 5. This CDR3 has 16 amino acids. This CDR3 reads CSATTGLAGGQETQYF. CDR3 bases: TGCAGTGCTACAACGGGACTAGCGGGGGGACAAGAGACCCAGTACTTC.

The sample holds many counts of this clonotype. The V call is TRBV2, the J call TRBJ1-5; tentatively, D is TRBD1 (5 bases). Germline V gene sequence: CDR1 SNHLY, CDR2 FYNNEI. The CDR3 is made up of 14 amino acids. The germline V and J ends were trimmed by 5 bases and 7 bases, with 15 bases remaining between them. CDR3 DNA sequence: TGTGCCAGCAGTTCCGTTGACGGGGCCCAGCCCCAGCATTTT. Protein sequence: CASSSVDGAQPQHF.

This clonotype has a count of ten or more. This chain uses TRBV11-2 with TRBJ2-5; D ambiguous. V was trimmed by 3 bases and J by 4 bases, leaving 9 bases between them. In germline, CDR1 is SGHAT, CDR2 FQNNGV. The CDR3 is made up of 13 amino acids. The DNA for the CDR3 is TGTGCCAGCAGCTTCGGACCCTCAGAGACCCAGTACTTC. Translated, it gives CASSFGPSETQYF.

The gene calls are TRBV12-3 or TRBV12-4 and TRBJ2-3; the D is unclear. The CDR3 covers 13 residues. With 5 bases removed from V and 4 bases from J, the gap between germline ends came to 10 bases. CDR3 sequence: CASSPKWADTQYF. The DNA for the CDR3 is TGTGCCAGCAGTCCAAAATGGGCAGATACGCAGTATTTT.

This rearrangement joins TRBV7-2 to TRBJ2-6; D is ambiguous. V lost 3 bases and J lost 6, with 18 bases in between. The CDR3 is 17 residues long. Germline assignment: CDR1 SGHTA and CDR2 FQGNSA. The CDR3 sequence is CASSFPLGAREANVLTF. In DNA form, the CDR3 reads TGTGCCAGCAGCTTCCCCCTGGGTGCCCGTGAGGCCAACGTCCTGACTTTC.

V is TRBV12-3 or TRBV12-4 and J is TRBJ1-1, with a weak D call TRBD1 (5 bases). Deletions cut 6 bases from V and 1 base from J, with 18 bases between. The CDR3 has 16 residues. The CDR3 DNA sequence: TGTGCCAGCAGGCGGACCAAGGGGATGGGGAACACTGAAGCTTTCTTT. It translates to CASRRTKGMGNTEAFF.

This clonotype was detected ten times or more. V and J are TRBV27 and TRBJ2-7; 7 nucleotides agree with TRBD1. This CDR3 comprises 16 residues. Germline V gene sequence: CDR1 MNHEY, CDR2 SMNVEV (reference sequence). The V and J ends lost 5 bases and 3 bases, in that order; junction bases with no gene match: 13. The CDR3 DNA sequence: TGTGCCAGCAGTCCCCTAGGGACAGCGTATAACTACGAGCAGTACTTC. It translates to CASSPLGTAYNYEQYF.

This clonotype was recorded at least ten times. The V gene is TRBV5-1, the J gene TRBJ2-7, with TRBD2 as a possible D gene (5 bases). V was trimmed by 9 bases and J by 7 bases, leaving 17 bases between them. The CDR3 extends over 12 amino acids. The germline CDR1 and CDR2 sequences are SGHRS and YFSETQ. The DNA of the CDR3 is TGCGCCAACCGGGATCCCCGTCGAGAGCAGTACTTC. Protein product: CANRDPRREQYF.

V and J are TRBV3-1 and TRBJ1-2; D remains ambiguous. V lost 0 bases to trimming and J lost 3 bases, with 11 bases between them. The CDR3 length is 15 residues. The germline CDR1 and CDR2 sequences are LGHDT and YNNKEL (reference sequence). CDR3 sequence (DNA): TGTGCCAGCAGCCAAGATCGTCGTGGGTACTATGGCTACACCTTC. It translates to CASSQDRRGYYGYTF.

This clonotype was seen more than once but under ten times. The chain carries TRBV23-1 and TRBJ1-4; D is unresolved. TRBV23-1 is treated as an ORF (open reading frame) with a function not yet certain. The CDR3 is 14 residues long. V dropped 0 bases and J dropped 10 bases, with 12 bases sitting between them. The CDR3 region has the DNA TGCGCCAGCAGTCAATCGACGGCCCGGGGAAAACTGTTTTTT. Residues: CASSQSTARGKLFF.

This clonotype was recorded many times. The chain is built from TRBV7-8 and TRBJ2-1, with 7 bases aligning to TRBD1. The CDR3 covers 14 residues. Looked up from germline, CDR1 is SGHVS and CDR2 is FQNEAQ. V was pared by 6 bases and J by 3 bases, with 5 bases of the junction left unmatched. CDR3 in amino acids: CASRTGKLYNEQFF. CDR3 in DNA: TGTGCCAGCAGGACAGGGAAACTCTACAATGAGCAGTTCTTC.